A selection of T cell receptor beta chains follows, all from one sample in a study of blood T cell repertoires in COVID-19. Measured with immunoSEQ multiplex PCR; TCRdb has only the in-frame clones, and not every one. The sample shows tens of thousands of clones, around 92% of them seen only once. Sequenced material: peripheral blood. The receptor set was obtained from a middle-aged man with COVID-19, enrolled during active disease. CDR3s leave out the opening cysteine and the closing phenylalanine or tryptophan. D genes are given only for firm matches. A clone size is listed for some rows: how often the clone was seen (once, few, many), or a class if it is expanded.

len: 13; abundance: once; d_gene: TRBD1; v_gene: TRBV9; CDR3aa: ASSVDGQGGETQY
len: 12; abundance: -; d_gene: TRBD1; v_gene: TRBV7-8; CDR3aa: ASSQQGAYYGYT
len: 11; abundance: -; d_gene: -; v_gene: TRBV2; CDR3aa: ASRQGWGTEAF
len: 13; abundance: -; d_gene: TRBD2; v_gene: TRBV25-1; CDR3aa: ASSSLAGGAYEQY
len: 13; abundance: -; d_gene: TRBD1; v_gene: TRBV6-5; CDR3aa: ASGQGGFSGNTIY
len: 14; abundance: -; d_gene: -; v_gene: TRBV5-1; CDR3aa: ASSLEVTVSTYGYT
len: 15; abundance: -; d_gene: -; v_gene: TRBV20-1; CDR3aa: SASEAGGGYSNQPQH
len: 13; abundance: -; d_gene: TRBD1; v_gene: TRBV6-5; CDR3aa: AIQPGTGIILGYT
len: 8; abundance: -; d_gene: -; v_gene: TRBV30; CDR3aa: AWESGGYT
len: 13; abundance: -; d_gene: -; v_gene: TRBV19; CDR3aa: ASSIGLPNYNEQF
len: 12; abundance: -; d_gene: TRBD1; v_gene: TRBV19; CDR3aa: ASSIGQGADTQY
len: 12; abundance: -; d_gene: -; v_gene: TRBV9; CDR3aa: ASSVGGGLYEQY
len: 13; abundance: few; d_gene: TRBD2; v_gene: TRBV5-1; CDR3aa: ASSLGRGARETQY
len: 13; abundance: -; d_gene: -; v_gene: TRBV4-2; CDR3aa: ASSQYEGAGNTIY
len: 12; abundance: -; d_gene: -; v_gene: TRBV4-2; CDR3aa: ASSQSSGDYGYT